A selection of T cell receptor beta chains follows, all from one sample in a study of immune characterization of retroperitoneal liposarcoma. TCRdb re-called the PCR reads through MiXCR, storing one row per CDR3 protein. The sample records some 10,000 distinct CDR3 sequences, roughly 25% being singletons. The specimen sequenced was tumor tissue. Receptor source: a male donor with retroperitoneal liposarcoma. The CDR3 runs from the conserved cysteine through the conserved F or W. A D gene is named only where the DNA matches it firmly. Part of the rows lack a size; the others show once, few, many or a class for expanded clones.

V: TRBV6-8; J: TRBJ1-2; D: .; size: .; CDR3: CASRPDGTTGYGYTF; DNA: TGTGCCAGCAGACCCGATGGGACTACGGGCTATGGCTACACCTTC
V: TRBV6-1; J: TRBJ2-1; D: .; size: many; CDR3: CASTLYSGRGEQFF; DNA: TGTGCCAGCACCTTGTATTCAGGGAGAGGAGAGCAGTTCTTC
V: TRBV7-6; J: TRBJ1-2; D: .; size: medium-sized; CDR3: CASSASPRQGDGYTF; DNA: TGTGCCAGCAGCGCCAGTCCCAGGCAGGGTGATGGCTACACCTTC
V: TRBV7-8; J: TRBJ1-4; D: .; size: many; CDR3: CASSNWQEKLFF; DNA: TGTGCCAGCAGCAATTGGCAGGAAAAACTGTTTTTT
V: TRBV6-1; J: TRBJ2-1; D: TRBD1; size: medium-sized; CDR3: CASSRKTGTGIHEQFF; DNA: TGTGCCAGCAGCCGGAAAACCGGGACAGGGATCCACGAGCAGTTCTTC
V: TRBV6-6; J: TRBJ2-1; D: TRBD2; size: .; CDR3: CASSYSGGRASEQFF; DNA: TGTGCCAGCAGTTACTCAGGCGGGAGGGCCTCTGAGCAGTTCTTC
V: TRBV6-1; J: TRBJ2-5; D: .; size: .; CDR3: CASSEQARGKETQYF; DNA: TGTGCCAGCAGTGAACAAGCCAGGGGAAAAGAGACCCAGTACTTC
V: TRBV6-6; J: TRBJ2-7; D: .; size: few; CDR3: CASSYSSGLFEQYF; DNA: TGTGCCAGCAGTTACTCGAGCGGACTATTCGAGCAGTACTTC
V: TRBV11-2; J: TRBJ2-3; D: TRBD2; size: many; CDR3: CASSFSGRRTDTQYF; DNA: TGTGCCAGCAGCTTTAGCGGGAGGCGCACAGATACGCAGTATTTT
V: TRBV6-1; J: TRBJ2-5; D: .; size: medium-sized; CDR3: CASRSGQLETQYF; DNA: TGTGCCAGCAGAAGCGGACAGTTAGAGACCCAGTACTTC
V: TRBV25-1; J: TRBJ2-3; D: .; size: many; CDR3: CASSKAGADTQYF; DNA: TGTGCCAGCAGTAAGGCAGGGGCAGATACGCAGTATTTT
V: TRBV12-3/TRBV12-4; J: TRBJ1-1; D: .; size: few; CDR3: CASSSTTVNTEAFF; DNA: TGTGCCAGCAGTTCTACAACAGTTAACACTGAAGCTTTCTTT
V: TRBV11-3; J: TRBJ2-1; D: TRBD2; size: few; CDR3: CASSLSGLAGGAYEQFF; DNA: TGTGCCAGCAGCTTAAGCGGGCTAGCGGGAGGCGCCTACGAGCAGTTCTTC
V: TRBV6-1; J: TRBJ2-7; D: TRBD2; size: medium-sized; CDR3: CASSAGTIYEQYF; DNA: TGTGCCAGCAGTGCCGGGACTATTTACGAGCAGTACTTC
V: TRBV12-3/TRBV12-4; J: TRBJ2-3; D: TRBD2; size: .; CDR3: CASKASGSADTQYF; DNA: TGTGCCAGCAAGGCTAGCGGGAGCGCAGATACGCAGTATTTT
V: TRBV7-2; J: TRBJ2-6; D: .; size: once; CDR3: CASSLVPGTSGANVLTF; DNA: TGTGCCAGCAGCTTAGTCCCAGGGACCTCTGGGGCCAACGTCCTGACTTTC
V: TRBV6-1; J: TRBJ2-7; D: .; size: .; CDR3: CASRRTRESYNEQYF; DNA: TGTGCCAGCAGGAGGACCCGGGAATCCTACAATGAGCAGTACTTC
V: TRBV7-9; J: TRBJ2-1; D: TRBD2; size: medium-sized; CDR3: CASSSAPGLAGGGNEQFF; DNA: TGTGCCAGCAGCTCCGCCCCGGGACTAGCGGGAGGGGGAAATGAGCAGTTCTTC
V: TRBV6-5; J: TRBJ2-6; D: TRBD2; size: many; CDR3: CASSYSSGLGGEANVLTF; DNA: TGTGCCAGCAGTTACTCGAGTGGGCTGGGAGGGGAGGCCAACGTCCTGACTTTC
V: TRBV6-1; J: TRBJ2-1; D: TRBD1; size: .; CDR3: CASSVLPGQGAPGSVYEQFF; DNA: TGTGCCAGCAGTGTTTTGCCGGGACAGGGGGCCCCGGGTAGCGTATACGAGCAGTTCTTC
V: TRBV6-1; J: TRBJ1-1; D: .; size: many; CDR3: CASSENPVTEAFF; DNA: TGTGCCAGCAGTGAAAACCCCGTAACTGAAGCTTTCTTT
V: TRBV11-2; J: TRBJ1-1; D: .; size: .; CDR3: CASSYSENTEAFF; DNA: TGTGCCAGCAGCTACAGTGAGAACACTGAAGCTTTCTTT
V: TRBV7-2; J: TRBJ2-7; D: TRBD2; size: many; CDR3: CASSSGTSGRLNEQYF; DNA: TGTGCCAGCAGCTCTGGGACTAGCGGGAGACTCAATGAGCAGTACTTC
V: TRBV7-6; J: TRBJ1-1; D: .; size: many; CDR3: CASSLEYYTEAFF; DNA: TGTGCCAGCAGCTTAGAGTACTACACTGAAGCTTTCTTT
V: TRBV12-3/TRBV12-4; J: TRBJ1-5; D: .; size: few; CDR3: CASSPLGLNQPQHF; DNA: TGTGCCAGCAGCCCCCTTGGCTTGAATCAGCCCCAGCATTTT
V: TRBV11-2; J: TRBJ2-1; D: TRBD1; size: few; CDR3: CASSPLSTGAAYEQFF; DNA: TGTGCCAGCAGCCCGTTATCGACAGGGGCCGCCTACGAGCAGTTCTTC
V: TRBV7-3; J: TRBJ2-1; D: TRBD2; size: few; CDR3: CASSPIGLAGGNEQFF; DNA: TGTGCCAGCAGCCCAATTGGACTAGCGGGTGGCAATGAGCAGTTCTTC
V: TRBV10-1; J: TRBJ1-2; D: .; size: .; CDR3: CASSEYSNYGYTF; DNA: TGCGCCAGCAGTGAGTACAGTAACTATGGCTACACCTTC
V: TRBV6-1; J: TRBJ2-1; D: .; size: few; CDR3: CASSYTSTGLGEQFF; DNA: TGTGCCAGCAGTTACACCTCGACAGGACTAGGAGAGCAGTTCTTC
V: TRBV6-8; J: TRBJ2-5; D: TRBD1; size: .; CDR3: CASSYGTGGYNEQYF; DNA: TGTGCCAGCAGTTACGGGACAGGGGGCTACAATGAGCAGTACTTC
V: TRBV6-1; J: TRBJ1-1; D: .; size: few; CDR3: CASSEPQGGFTEAFF; DNA: TGTGCCAGCAGTGAACCTCAGGGAGGATTCACTGAAGCTTTCTTT
V: TRBV9; J: TRBJ2-1; D: TRBD2; size: few; CDR3: CASSPSAGEGYNEQFF; DNA: TGTGCCAGCAGCCCCTCGGCGGGGGAAGGATACAATGAGCAGTTCTTC
V: TRBV6-6; J: TRBJ1-2; D: TRBD1; size: medium-sized; CDR3: CASSYQSGTGVYGYTF; DNA: TGTGCCAGCAGTTACCAATCCGGGACAGGGGTCTATGGCTACACCTTC
V: TRBV7-2; J: TRBJ2-5; D: .; size: .; CDR3: CASSLEQGGKTQYF; DNA: TGTGCCAGCAGCTTGGAACAGGGTGGCAAGACCCAGTACTTC
V: TRBV6-6; J: TRBJ1-6; D: TRBD1; size: .; CDR3: CASSYSVSGQGSEQHF; DNA: TGTGCCAGCAGTTACTCCGTTTCGGGACAGGGGTCAGAGCAGCACTTT
V: TRBV6-5; J: TRBJ2-3; D: TRBD1; size: .; CDR3: CASSYGDRGQTDTQYF; DNA: TGTGCCAGCAGTTACGGAGACAGGGGGCAAACAGATACGCAGTATTTT
V: TRBV7-2; J: TRBJ2-1; D: TRBD2; size: many; CDR3: CASSGPQMLAGGSYEQFF; DNA: TGTGCCAGCAGCGGACCACAAATGCTAGCGGGAGGGAGCTATGAGCAGTTCTTC
V: TRBV6-1; J: TRBJ1-2; D: .; size: .; CDR3: CASSDEGGYGYTF; DNA: TGTGCCAGCAGTGACGAGGGTGGCTATGGCTACACCTTC
V: TRBV6-1; J: TRBJ2-1; D: TRBD1; size: medium-sized; CDR3: CASSETRTGEQFF; DNA: TGTGCCAGCAGTGAAACCCGGACAGGGGAGCAGTTCTTC
V: TRBV6-1; J: TRBJ1-2; D: TRBD1; size: .; CDR3: CASSSGQGRGGYTF; DNA: TGTGCCAGCAGTTCGGGACAGGGGCGTGGGGGCTACACCTTC